This T cell receptor (beta chain) was recovered during a study of blood T cell repertoires in COVID-19. On the study more broadly: Whether acute or convalescent, the COVID-19 samples came from the United States, Italy and Spain. The analysed material was cDNA or gDNA that came from T cells, B-cell-depleted T cells, or PBMCs.

Produced via immunoSEQ multiplex PCR; TCRdb's table is partial and in-frame only. The sample has 150,000 or so clones; 83% are singletons. Those who participated ranged in age from roughly 18 to 100 years and resided in about two dozen US areas. Which cohort a participant joined came from the clinical history participants gave. The CDR3 has 16 residues. CDR1 is SGDLS and CDR2 is YYNGEE in the germline V gene. Unmatched junction bases numbered 12, after V lost 4 bases and J lost 9 bases. Sequencing was performed on PBMCs or T cells enriched from blood (not recorded which). The chain uses TRBV9 and TRBJ2-1; 11 positions agree with TRBD2. The sequence derives from a woman aged 50 to 60 in a cohort exposed to, infected with or recovered from COVID-19 (not recorded which). CDR3 region: CASSPRPLSGGGEQFF. CDR3 DNA sequence: TGTGCCAGCAGCCCCCGCCCGCTTAGCGGGGGGGGTGAGCAGTTCTTC.